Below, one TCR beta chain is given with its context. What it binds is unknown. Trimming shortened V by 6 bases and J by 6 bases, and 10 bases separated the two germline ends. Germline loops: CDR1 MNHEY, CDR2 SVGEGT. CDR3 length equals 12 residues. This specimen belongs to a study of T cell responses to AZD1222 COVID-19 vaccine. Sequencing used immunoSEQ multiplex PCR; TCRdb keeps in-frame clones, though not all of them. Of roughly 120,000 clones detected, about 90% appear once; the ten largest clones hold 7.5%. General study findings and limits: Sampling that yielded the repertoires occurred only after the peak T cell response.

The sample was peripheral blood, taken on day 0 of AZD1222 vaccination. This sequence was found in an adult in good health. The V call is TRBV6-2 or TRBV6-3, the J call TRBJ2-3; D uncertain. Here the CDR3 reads CASSQTYDTQYF. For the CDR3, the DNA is TGTGCCAGCAGCCAGACCTATGATACGCAGTATTTT.